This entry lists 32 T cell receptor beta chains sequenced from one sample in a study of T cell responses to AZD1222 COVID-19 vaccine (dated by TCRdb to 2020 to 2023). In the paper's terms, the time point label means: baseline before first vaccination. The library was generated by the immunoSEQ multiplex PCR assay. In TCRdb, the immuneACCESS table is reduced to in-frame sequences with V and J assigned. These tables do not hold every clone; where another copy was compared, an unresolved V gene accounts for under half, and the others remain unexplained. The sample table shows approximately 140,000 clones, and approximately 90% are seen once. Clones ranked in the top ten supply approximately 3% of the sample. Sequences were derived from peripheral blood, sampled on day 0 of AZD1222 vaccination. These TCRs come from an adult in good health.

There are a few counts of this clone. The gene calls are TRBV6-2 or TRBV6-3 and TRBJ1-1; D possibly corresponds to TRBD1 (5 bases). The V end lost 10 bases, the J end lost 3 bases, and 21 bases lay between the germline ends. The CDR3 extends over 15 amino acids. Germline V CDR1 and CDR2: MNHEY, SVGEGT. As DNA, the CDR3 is TGTGCCACCAGCGAAATAATTGGGGGAGACACTGAAGCTTTCTTT. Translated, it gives CATSEIIGGDTEAFF.

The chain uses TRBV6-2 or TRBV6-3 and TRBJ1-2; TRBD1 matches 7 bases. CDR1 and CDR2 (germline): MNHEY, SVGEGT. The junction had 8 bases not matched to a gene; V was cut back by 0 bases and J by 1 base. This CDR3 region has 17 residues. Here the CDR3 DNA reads TGTGCCAGCAGTTACTCGAGTTCTGGGACAGATAACTATGGCTACACCTTC. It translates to CASSYSSSGTDNYGYTF.

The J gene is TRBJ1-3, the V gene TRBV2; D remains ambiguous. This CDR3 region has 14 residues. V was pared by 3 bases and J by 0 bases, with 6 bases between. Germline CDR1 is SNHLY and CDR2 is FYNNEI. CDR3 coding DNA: TGTGCCAGCAGTGAGCCCAACTCTGGAAACACCATATATTTT. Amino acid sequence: CASSEPNSGNTIYF.

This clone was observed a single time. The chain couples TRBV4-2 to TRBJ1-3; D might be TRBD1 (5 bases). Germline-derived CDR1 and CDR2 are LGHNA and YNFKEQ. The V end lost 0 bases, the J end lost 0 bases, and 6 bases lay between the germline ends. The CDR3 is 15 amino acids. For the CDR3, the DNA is TGTGCCAGCAGCCAAGATGGGACCTCTGGAAACACCATATATTTT. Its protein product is CASSQDGTSGNTIYF.

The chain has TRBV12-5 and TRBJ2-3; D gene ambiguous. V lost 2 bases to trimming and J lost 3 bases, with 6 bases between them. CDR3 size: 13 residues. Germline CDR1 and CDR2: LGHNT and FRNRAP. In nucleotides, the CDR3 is TGTGCTAGTGGTTTGTGGGGTACAGATACGCAGTATTTT. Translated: CASGLWGTDTQYF.

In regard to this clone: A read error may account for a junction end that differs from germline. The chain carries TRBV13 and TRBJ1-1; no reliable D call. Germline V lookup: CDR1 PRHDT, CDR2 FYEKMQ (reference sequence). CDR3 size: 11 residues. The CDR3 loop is CASGLSGEAFF. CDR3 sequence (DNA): TGTGCCAGCGGCTTGAGTGGTGAAGCTTTCTTT.

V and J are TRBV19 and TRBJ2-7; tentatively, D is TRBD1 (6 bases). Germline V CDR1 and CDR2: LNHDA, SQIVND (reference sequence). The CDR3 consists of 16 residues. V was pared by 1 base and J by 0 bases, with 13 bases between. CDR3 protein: CASSIVANRASYEQYF. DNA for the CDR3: TGTGCCAGTAGTATAGTCGCGAACAGGGCCTCCTACGAGCAGTACTTC.

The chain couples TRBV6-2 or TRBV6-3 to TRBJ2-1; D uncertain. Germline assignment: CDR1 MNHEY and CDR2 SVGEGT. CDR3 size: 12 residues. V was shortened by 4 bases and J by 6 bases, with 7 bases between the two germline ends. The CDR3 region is CASSLFRNEQFF. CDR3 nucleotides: TGTGCCAGCAGTTTATTCCGCAATGAGCAGTTCTTC.

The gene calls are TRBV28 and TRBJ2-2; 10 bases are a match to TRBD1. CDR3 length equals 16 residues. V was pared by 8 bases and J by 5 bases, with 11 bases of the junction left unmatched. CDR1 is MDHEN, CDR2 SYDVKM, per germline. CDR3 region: CASQPGGQGFTGELFF. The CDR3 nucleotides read TGTGCCAGCCAACCCGGGGGACAGGGGTTTACCGGGGAGCTGTTTTTT.

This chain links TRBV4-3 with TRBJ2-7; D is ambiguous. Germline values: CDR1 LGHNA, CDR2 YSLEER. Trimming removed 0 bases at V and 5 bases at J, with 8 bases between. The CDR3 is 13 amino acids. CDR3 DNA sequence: TGCGCCAGCAGCCAAGATAGGTCCGACGAGCAGTACTTC. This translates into CASSQDRSDEQYF.

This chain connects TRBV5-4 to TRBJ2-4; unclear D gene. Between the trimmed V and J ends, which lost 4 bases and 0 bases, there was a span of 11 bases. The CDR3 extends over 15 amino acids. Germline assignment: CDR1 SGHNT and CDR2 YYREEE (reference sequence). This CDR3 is CASSPDPLAKNIQYF. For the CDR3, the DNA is TGTGCCAGCAGCCCTGACCCGCTAGCCAAAAACATTCAGTACTTC.

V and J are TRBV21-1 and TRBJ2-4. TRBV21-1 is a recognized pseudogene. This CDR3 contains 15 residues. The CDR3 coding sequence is TGTGCCAGCAGCCTACCTGTTGGGACCAAAAACATTCAGTACTTC. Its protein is CASSLPVGTKNIQYF.

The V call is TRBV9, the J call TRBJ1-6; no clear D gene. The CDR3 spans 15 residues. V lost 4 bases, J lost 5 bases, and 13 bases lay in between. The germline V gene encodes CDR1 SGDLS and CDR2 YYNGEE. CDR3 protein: CASSPTSLNNSPLHF. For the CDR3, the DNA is TGTGCCAGCAGCCCAACAAGTCTGAATAATTCACCCCTCCACTTT.

In DNA, the CDR3 is TGTGCCAGCAGCTTTACAGGGCCAAGCAGAACCGGGGAGCTGTTTTTT. Translated, it gives CASSFTGPSRTGELFF. V usage is TRBV11-2 and J usage is TRBJ2-2, with D possibly TRBD1 on 6 matching bases. The CDR3 runs 16 residues. Germline lookup yields CDR1 SGHAT and CDR2 FQNNGV. The ends were cut back, 3 bases at V and 5 bases at J, with 16 bases in the middle.

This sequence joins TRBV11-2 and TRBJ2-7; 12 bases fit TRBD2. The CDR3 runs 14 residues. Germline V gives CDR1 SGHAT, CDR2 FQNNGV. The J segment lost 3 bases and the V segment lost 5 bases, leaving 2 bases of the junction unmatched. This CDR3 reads CASSPTSGGYEQYF. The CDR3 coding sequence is TGTGCCAGCAGCCCGACTAGCGGGGGCTACGAGCAGTACTTC. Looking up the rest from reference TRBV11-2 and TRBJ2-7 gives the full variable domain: EAGVAQSPRYKIIEKRQSVAFWCNPISGHATLYWYQQILGQGPKLLIQFQNNGVVDDSQLPKDRFSAERLKGVDSTLKIQPAKLEDSAVYLCASSPTSGGYEQYFGPGTRLTVT.

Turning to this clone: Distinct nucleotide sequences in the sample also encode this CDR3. CDR3 sequence (DNA): TGTGCCAGCAGCTCAGGATCAACTAATGAAAAACTGTTTTTT. Amino acid sequence: CASSSGSTNEKLFF. The chain links TRBV28 to TRBJ1-4; D remains unclear. Germline V CDR1 and CDR2: MDHEN, SYDVKM. This CDR3 spans 14 amino acids. Between the trimmed V and J ends, which lost 6 bases and 0 bases, there was a span of 8 bases.

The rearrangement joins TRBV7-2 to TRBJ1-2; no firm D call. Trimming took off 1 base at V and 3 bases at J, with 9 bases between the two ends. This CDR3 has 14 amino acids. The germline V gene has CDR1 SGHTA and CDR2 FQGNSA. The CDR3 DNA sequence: TGTGCCAGCAGCTTAGAGGCCAGACACTATGGCTACACCTTC. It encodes CASSLEARHYGYTF. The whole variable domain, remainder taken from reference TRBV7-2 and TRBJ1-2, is GAGVSQSPSNKVTEKGKDVELRCDPISGHTALYWYRQSLGQGLEFLIYFQGNSAPDKSGLPSDRFSAERTGGSVSTLTIQRTQQEDSAVYLCASSLEARHYGYTFGSGTRLTVV.

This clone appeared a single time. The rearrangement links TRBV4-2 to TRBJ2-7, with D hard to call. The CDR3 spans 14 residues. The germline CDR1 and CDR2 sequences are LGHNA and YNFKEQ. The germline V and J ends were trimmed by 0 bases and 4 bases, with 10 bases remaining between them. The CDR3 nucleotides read TGTGCCAGCAGCCAAGAGCTCCAAACTTACGAGCAGTACTTC. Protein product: CASSQELQTYEQYF.

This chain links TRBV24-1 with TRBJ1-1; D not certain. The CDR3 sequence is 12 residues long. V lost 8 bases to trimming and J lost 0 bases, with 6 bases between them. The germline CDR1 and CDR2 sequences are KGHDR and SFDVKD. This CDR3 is CATIRLNTEAFF. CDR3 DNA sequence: TGTGCCACCATCCGGCTGAACACTGAAGCTTTCTTT.

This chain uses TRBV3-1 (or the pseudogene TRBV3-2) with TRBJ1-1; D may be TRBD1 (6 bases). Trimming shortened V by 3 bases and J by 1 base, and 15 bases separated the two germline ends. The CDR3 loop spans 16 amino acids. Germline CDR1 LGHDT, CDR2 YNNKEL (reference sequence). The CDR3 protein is CASSHQTGKKNTEAFF. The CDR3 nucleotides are TGTGCCAGCAGCCATCAAACAGGGAAGAAGAACACTGAAGCTTTCTTT.

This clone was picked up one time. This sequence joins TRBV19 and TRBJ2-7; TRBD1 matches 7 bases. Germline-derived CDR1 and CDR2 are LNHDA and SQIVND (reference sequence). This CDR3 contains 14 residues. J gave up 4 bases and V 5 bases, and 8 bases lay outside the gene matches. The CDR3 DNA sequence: TGTGCCAGTAGTCCCCCGGACAGGAGGTACGAGCAGTACTTC. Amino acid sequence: CASSPPDRRYEQYF.

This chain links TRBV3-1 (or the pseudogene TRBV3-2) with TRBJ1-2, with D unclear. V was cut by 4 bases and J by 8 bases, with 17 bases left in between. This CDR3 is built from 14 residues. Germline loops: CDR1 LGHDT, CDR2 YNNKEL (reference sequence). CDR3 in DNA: TGTGCCAGCAGCCCCCGTGATTGGGGAGGCGGCTACACCTTC. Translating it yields CASSPRDWGGGYTF.

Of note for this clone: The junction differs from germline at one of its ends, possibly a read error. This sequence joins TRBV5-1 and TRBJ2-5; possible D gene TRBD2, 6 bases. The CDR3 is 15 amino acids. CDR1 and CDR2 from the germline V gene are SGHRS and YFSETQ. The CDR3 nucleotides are TGCGCCAGCAGGTTGGATGGGTATAGCGGAGAGACCCAGTACTTC. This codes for CASRLDGYSGETQYF.

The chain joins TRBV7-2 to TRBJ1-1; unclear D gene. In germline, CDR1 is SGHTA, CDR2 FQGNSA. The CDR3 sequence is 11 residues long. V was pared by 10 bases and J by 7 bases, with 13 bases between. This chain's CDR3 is CAKKPTYEAFF. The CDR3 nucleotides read TGTGCCAAGAAACCTACCTATGAAGCTTTCTTT.

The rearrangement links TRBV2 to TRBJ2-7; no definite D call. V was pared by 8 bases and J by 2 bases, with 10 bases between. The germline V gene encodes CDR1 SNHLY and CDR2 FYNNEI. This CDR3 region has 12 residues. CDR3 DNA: TGTGCCAGCTCCCTAACGCCCTACGAGCAGTACTTC. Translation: CASSLTPYEQYF.

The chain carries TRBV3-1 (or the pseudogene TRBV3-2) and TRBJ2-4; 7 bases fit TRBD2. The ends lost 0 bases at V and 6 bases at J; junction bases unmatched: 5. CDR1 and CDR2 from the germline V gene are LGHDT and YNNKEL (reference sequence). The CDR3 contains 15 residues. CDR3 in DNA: TGTGCCAGCAGCCAAGAGGCGGGAGTGTTAAACATTCAGTACTTC. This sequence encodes CASSQEAGVLNIQYF.

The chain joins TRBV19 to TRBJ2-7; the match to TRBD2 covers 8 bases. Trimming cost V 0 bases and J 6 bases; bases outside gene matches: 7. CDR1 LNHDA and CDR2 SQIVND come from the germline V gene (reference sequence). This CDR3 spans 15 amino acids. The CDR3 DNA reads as TGTGCCAGTAGTATAGATCGGGGGGGGAAGGGCGAGCAGTACTTC. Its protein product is CASSIDRGGKGEQYF. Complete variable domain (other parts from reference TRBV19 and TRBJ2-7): DGGITQSPKYLFRKEGQNVTLSCEQNLNHDAMYWYRQDPGQGLRLIYYSQIVNDFQKGDIAEGYSVSREKKESFPLTVTSAQKNPTAFYLCASSIDRGGKGEQYFGPGTRLTVT.

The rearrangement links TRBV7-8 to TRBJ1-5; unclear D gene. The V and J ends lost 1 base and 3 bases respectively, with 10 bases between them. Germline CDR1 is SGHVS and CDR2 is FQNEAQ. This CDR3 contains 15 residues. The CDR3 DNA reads TGTGCCAGCAGCTTAGTGTCGGACGACAATCAGCCCCAGCATTTT. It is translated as CASSLVSDDNQPQHF. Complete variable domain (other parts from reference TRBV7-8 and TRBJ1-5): GAGVSQSPRYKVAKRGQDVALRCDPISGHVSLFWYQQALGQGPEFLTYFQNEAQLDKSGLPSDRFFAERPEGSVSTLKIQRTQQEDSAVYLCASSLVSDDNQPQHFGDGTRLSIL.

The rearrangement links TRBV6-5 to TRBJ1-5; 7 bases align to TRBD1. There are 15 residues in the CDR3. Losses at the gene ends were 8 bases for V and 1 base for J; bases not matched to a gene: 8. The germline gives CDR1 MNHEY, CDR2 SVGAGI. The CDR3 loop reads CASGRGQKSNQPQHF. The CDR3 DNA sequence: TGTGCCAGCGGCAGGGGACAGAAAAGCAATCAGCCCCAGCATTTT.

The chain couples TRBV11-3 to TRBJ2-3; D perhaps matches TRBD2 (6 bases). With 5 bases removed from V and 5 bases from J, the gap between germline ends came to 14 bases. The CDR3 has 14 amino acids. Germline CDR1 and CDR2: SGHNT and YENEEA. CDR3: CASSHRDSGDTQYF. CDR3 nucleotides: TGTGCCAGCAGCCACCGGGACTCCGGAGATACGCAGTATTTT.

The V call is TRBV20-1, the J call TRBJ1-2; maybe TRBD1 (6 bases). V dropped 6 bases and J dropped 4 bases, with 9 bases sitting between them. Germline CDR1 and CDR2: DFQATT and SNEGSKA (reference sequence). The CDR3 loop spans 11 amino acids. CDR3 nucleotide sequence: TGCAGTGCCAGGACAGTCTATGGCTACACCTTC. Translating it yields CSARTVYGYTF.

CDR3 DNA sequence: TGTGCCAGCAGCCACGGACTAGCGGGAGGAGAGACCCAGTACTTC. Its protein product is CASSHGLAGGETQYF. This rearrangement joins TRBV7-7 to TRBJ2-5; 14 nucleotides line up with TRBD2. The CDR3 length is 15 residues. Per the germline V gene, CDR1 is SSHAT and CDR2 is FNYEAQ (reference sequence). Trimming took 5 bases from V and 4 from J; bases not matched to a gene: 3.